These 26 T cell receptor beta chains were all obtained from the same sample, sequenced in a study of blood T cell repertoires in COVID-19. Repertoires were generated with immunoSEQ multiplex PCR, while TCRdb's copy carries only in-frame clones and drops some. The sample holds 130,000 or so clones, 84% seen once. The sequenced sample was PBMCs or T cells enriched from blood (not recorded which). The receptors here all came from a woman between 50 and 59 years old with acute COVID-19.

The CDR3 protein is CASSSGHGQVNQPQHF. In DNA form, the CDR3 reads TGTGCCAGCAGCTCAGGGCATGGGCAGGTCAATCAGCCCCAGCATTTT. This chain uses TRBV5-8 with TRBJ1-5, with D perhaps TRBD1 (5 bases). The CDR3 is 16 residues long. Germline loops: CDR1 SGHTS, CDR2 YDEGEE. V gave up 3 bases and J gave up 3 bases, with 16 bases separating them. The whole variable domain, filled in from reference TRBV5-8 and TRBJ1-5, reads EAGVTQSPTHLIKTRGQQATLRCSPISGHTSVYWYQQALGLGLQFLLWYDEGEERNRGNFPPRFSGRQFPNYSSELNVNALELEDSALYLCASSSGHGQVNQPQHFGDGTRLSIL.

V gene TRBV5-8 combines with J gene TRBJ1-6; 7 bases align to TRBD1. Germline assignment: CDR1 SGHTS and CDR2 YDEGEE. The CDR3 is 12 amino acids. The J segment lost 7 bases and the V segment lost 8 bases, leaving 3 bases of the junction unmatched. The chain's CDR3 is CASSTGNSPLHF. In DNA form, the CDR3 reads TGTGCCAGTTCGACAGGGAATTCACCCCTCCACTTT.

The CDR3 loop is CACDKAGGAGQPQHF. CDR3 nucleotide sequence: TGTGCCTGTGATAAAGCAGGGGGCGCGGGCCAGCCCCAGCATTTT. This chain links TRBV30 with TRBJ1-5; 8 bases agree with TRBD1. This CDR3 spans 15 amino acids. Germline CDR1 reads GTSNPN; CDR2 reads SVGIG (reference sequence). The V and J ends lost 6 bases and 7 bases, in that order; junction bases with no gene match: 14. The whole variable domain, filled in from reference TRBV30 and TRBJ1-5, reads SQTIHQWPATLVQPVGSPLSLECTVEGTSNPNLYWYRQAAGRGLQLLFYSVGIGQISSEVPQNLSASRPQDRQFILSSKKLLLSDSGFYLCACDKAGGAGQPQHFGDGTRLSIL.

The chain carries TRBV10-3 and TRBJ1-1, with D maybe TRBD1 (6 bases). The CDR3 has 14 amino acids. Trimming cost V 0 bases and J 10 bases, with 15 bases left between them. The germline V gene has CDR1 ENHRY and CDR2 SYGVKD. The CDR3 sequence is CAISESGQTLGAFF. CDR3 nucleotide sequence: TGTGCCATCAGTGAGTCAGGACAGACCTTGGGAGCTTTCTTT.

This clone has only a few counts. The genes are TRBV3-1 (or the pseudogene TRBV3-2) and TRBJ2-4; no firm D call. The CDR3 length is 13 residues. Germline CDR1 LGHDT, CDR2 YNNKEL (reference sequence). Deletions cut 4 bases from V and 3 bases from J, with 7 bases between. This CDR3 reads CASSLSLKNIQYF. The CDR3 DNA reads TGTGCCAGCAGCCTCTCCCTCAAAAACATTCAGTACTTC.

Here the CDR3 reads CASSDQSTDTQYF. DNA for the CDR3: TGTGCCAGCAGTGATCAGAGCACAGATACGCAGTATTTT. This chain uses TRBV6-4 with TRBJ2-3; D uncertain. The CDR3 covers 13 residues. Germline CDR1 and CDR2: MRHNA and SNTAGT. With 3 bases removed from V and 0 bases from J, the gap between germline ends came to 4 bases.

This clone was counted only a few times. The chain combines TRBV3-1 (or the pseudogene TRBV3-2) with TRBJ2-7; 10 nucleotides align to TRBD2. The germline V gene has CDR1 LGHDT and CDR2 YNNKEL (reference sequence). V was pared by 4 bases and J by 2 bases, with 8 bases of the junction left unmatched. There are 16 residues in the CDR3. The CDR3 sequence: CASSRDPSGRTYEQYF. The CDR3 bases are TGTGCCAGCAGCCGGGACCCTAGCGGGAGAACCTACGAGCAGTACTTC.

The V gene is TRBV7-6, the J gene TRBJ2-3; the match to TRBD2 covers 8 bases. The CDR3 totals 15 residues. V trimming: 1 base; J trimming: 8 bases; junction bases outside the gene matches: 8. Germline CDR1 reads SGHVS; CDR2 reads FNYEAQ. In DNA form, the CDR3 reads TGTGCCAGCAGCTTAGGTGGGACTAGTTTTGGTACGCAGTATTTT. Amino acids: CASSLGGTSFGTQYF.

This chain connects TRBV29-1 to TRBJ2-6, with 7 positions matching TRBD2. The V segment lost 7 bases and the J segment 0 bases; nucleotides outside the gene matches: 9. Germline CDR1 reads SQVTM; CDR2 reads ANQGSEA. This CDR3 is built from 16 residues. The CDR3 region has the DNA TGCAGCGGGGGCGGGGAGGGTAGCTCTGGGGCCAACGTCCTGACTTTC. Translation gives CSGGGEGSSGANVLTF.

The chain has TRBV12-2 and TRBJ1-5. TRBV12-2 constitutes a pseudogene. The CDR3 runs to 14 residues. CDR3 sequence reads: CASHLGGGNQPQHF. CDR3 nucleotides: TGTGCAAGCCATTTGGGGGGGGGAAATCAGCCCCAGCATTTT.

The rearrangement links TRBV5-1 to TRBJ2-1; 10 positions agree with TRBD2. Germline CDR1 and CDR2: SGHRS and YFSETQ. The length of the CDR3 is 15 residues. The junction had 15 bases not matched to a gene; V was cut back by 4 bases and J by 14 bases. In DNA, the CDR3 is TGCGCCAGCAGCCCGGGAGGGGCTAGCGGGAGTTTGGAGTTCTTC. As protein: CASSPGGASGSLEFF. Variable domain in full (rest from reference TRBV5-1 and TRBJ2-1): KAGVTQTPRYLIKTRGQQVTLSCSPISGHRSVSWYQQTPGQGLQFLFEYFSETQRNKGNFPGRFSGRQFSNSRSEMNVSTLELGDSALYLCASSPGGASGSLEFFGPGTRLTVL.

V usage is TRBV19 and J usage is TRBJ2-2; 9 bases line up with TRBD2. The ends lost 5 bases at V and 6 bases at J; junction bases unmatched: 7. The CDR3 sequence is 15 residues long. Germline V lookup: CDR1 LNHDA, CDR2 SQIVND (reference sequence). The CDR3 DNA follows: TGTGCCAGTAGTGACGGGACTAGCTACGCCGGGGAGCTGTTTTTT. Protein sequence: CASSDGTSYAGELFF.

V usage is TRBV7-2 and J usage is TRBJ1-1, with D unresolved. Trimming took 5 bases from V and 1 from J, leaving 8 bases between them. The length of the CDR3 is 13 residues. Per germline, CDR1 SGHTA and CDR2 FQGNSA. As DNA, the CDR3 is TGTGCCAGCAGCACACGACAGAACACTGAAGCTTTCTTT. This gives the protein CASSTRQNTEAFF.

J is TRBJ1-4 and V is TRBV6-1, with 8 positions matching TRBD1. Germline V CDR1 and CDR2: MNHNS, SASEGT. Trimming removed 3 bases from V and 8 bases from J; junction bases left unmatched: 8. This CDR3 has 15 residues. This chain's CDR3 is CASSDRTGMNEKLFF. For the CDR3, the DNA is TGTGCCAGCAGTGATCGGACAGGGATGAACGAAAAACTGTTTTTT.

This clone has more than one count but fewer than ten. Here the CDR3 DNA reads TGTGCCAGCAGTGCGACTAGCGGAGGCACAGATACGCAGTATTTT. It codes for CASSATSGGTDTQYF. This chain joins TRBV6-4 and TRBJ2-3; 9 bases are shared with TRBD2. V gave up 4 bases and J gave up 1 base; unmatched junction bases: 3. Germline V gene lookup returns CDR1 MRHNA and CDR2 SNTAGT. The CDR3 runs to 15 residues.

V usage is TRBV12-3 or TRBV12-4 and J usage is TRBJ2-1; 7 nucleotides agree with TRBD1. The CDR3 spans 11 residues. V shed 6 bases and J 9 bases; nucleotides not matched to a gene: 2. The CDR3, as DNA: TGTGCCAGCAGCCAGGGGGTTGAGCAGTTCTTC. It specifies CASSQGVEQFF.

V is TRBV28 and J is TRBJ2-1, with 14 positions matching TRBD2. In germline, CDR1 is MDHEN, CDR2 SYDVKM. The length of the CDR3 is 15 residues. Unmatched junction bases numbered 6, after V lost 7 bases and J lost 7 bases. This CDR3 reads CASIPGTSGSNEQFF. The CDR3 nucleotides are TGTGCCAGCATCCCCGGGACTAGCGGGAGTAATGAGCAGTTCTTC. The full variable domain, with the rest looked up from reference TRBV28 and TRBJ2-1, is DVKVTQSSRYLVKRTGEKVFLECVQDMDHENMFWYRQDPGLGLRLIYFSYDVKMKEKGDIPEGYSVSREKKERFSLILESASTNQTSMYLCASIPGTSGSNEQFFGPGTRLTVL.

This clone came up many times. The V and J genes are TRBV5-1 and TRBJ1-4; D is possibly TRBD1 (6 bases). The V and J ends lost 3 bases and 0 bases respectively, with 12 bases between them. The CDR3 covers 16 residues. Germline lookup yields CDR1 SGHRS and CDR2 YFSETQ. The CDR3 DNA is TGCGCCAGCAGCTATGGGGGGGCCGCAACTAATGAAAAACTGTTTTTT. Translating it yields CASSYGGAATNEKLFF.

In the case of this clone: Other nucleotide sequences in the sample specify the same CDR3. V gene TRBV4-2 combines with J gene TRBJ2-1; D perhaps matches TRBD2 (6 bases). Deletions cut 1 base from V and 3 bases from J, with 10 bases between. CDR3 size: 15 residues. CDR1 and CDR2 (germline): LGHNA, YNFKEQ. CDR3 amino acids: CASSQGTTYYNEQFF. In DNA, the CDR3 is TGTGCCAGCAGCCAAGGGACTACTTACTACAATGAGCAGTTCTTC.

The rearrangement links TRBV7-2 to TRBJ2-3; tentative D call: TRBD2 (5 bases). With 4 bases removed from V and 5 bases from J, the gap between germline ends came to 16 bases. CDR1 and CDR2 (germline): SGHTA, FQGNSA. The length of the CDR3 is 15 residues. The CDR3 DNA reads TGTGCCAGCAGCTCCATTGGCTCGGGGATAGATACGCAGTATTTT. It specifies CASSSIGSGIDTQYF. Full variable domain (outside the CDR3, taken from reference TRBV7-2 and TRBJ2-3): GAGVSQSPSNKVTEKGKDVELRCDPISGHTALYWYRQSLGQGLEFLIYFQGNSAPDKSGLPSDRFSAERTGGSVSTLTIQRTQQEDSAVYLCASSSIGSGIDTQYFGPGTRLTVL.

This clone was picked up a small number of times. The rearrangement links TRBV7-6 to TRBJ2-1, with TRBD2 as a possible D gene (5 bases). The germline V gene encodes CDR1 SGHVS and CDR2 FNYEAQ. The germline V and J ends were trimmed by 4 bases and 7 bases, with 17 bases remaining between them. This CDR3 comprises 15 residues. In DNA form, the CDR3 reads TGTGCCAGCAGCTCGGGCTTTGGGAGTATAAATGAGCAGTTCTTC. Its translation: CASSSGFGSINEQFF.

The chain links TRBV2 to TRBJ2-7, with 7 positions matching TRBD2. The CDR3 spans 14 residues. Germline-derived CDR1 and CDR2 are SNHLY and FYNNEI. With 7 bases clipped from V and 7 bases from J, the junction kept 13 bases outside the gene matches. The CDR3 spells CASNLWGGSWEQYF. In DNA, the CDR3 is TGTGCCAGCAACCTTTGGGGGGGGTCGTGGGAGCAGTACTTC.

The rearrangement links TRBV9 to TRBJ2-3; 7 bases align to TRBD2. The germline V gene has CDR1 SGDLS and CDR2 YYNGEE. There are 16 residues in the CDR3. The ends lost 3 bases at V and 6 bases at J; junction bases unmatched: 13. The CDR3 spells CASSEDPAGWSDTQYF. The CDR3 coding sequence is TGTGCCAGCAGCGAGGACCCAGCGGGATGGTCGGATACGCAGTATTTT.

The chain couples TRBV30 to TRBJ1-1; 11 bases agree with TRBD1. The V gene's germline CDR1 is GTSNPN and CDR2 SVGIG (reference sequence). The CDR3 loop spans 13 amino acids. The V gene end was trimmed by 3 bases and the J gene end by 7 bases; junction bases not matched to a gene: 4. The CDR3: CAWRGQGDSEAFF. CDR3 DNA: TGTGCCTGGAGGGGACAGGGGGATAGTGAAGCTTTCTTT.

V and J are TRBV29-1 and TRBJ1-5, with D perhaps TRBD1 (5 bases). Germline V gene sequence: CDR1 SQVTM, CDR2 ANQGSEA. There are 12 residues in the CDR3. Trimming removed 4 bases at V and 2 bases at J, with 6 bases between. This CDR3 reads CSVAQGNQPQHF. The DNA of the CDR3 is TGCAGCGTTGCACAGGGCAATCAGCCCCAGCATTTT.

V and J are TRBV30 and TRBJ1-6; D gene ambiguous. This CDR3 comprises 13 residues. Germline-derived CDR1 and CDR2 are GTSNPN and SVGIG (reference sequence). Trimming pared 4 bases from V and 13 bases from J, leaving 17 bases between. CDR3 sequence reads: CAWNIDRESPLHF. CDR3 bases: TGTGCCTGGAATATAGATCGGGAGTCCCCCCTCCACTTT.